This TCR beta chain is drawn from a study of cytomegalovirus exposure and HLA in healthy donors. Overall study results and limits: Later on, analysis showed that most CMV-associated TCR beta chains appeared to be HLA-restricted. TCR beta chains associated with HLA were, in a later analysis, more clonally expanded than equally common others. In all likelihood, a cluster of highly shared sequence variants was a sequencing artifact. Solely CMV serostatus was available to characterize immune exposure.

There are 11 residues in the CDR3. V dropped 3 bases and J dropped 8 bases, with 7 bases sitting between them. The germline gives CDR1 LNHDA, CDR2 SQIVND (reference sequence). Points on this clone: Its specificity is not known.

The PCR made use of 60 Vbeta and 13 Jbeta primers. TCRdb's table, derived via immunoSEQ multiplex PCR, lists solely in-frame clones and lacks some. The sample lists approximately 98,000 clones, approximately 72% occurring once. The genes are TRBV19 and TRBJ1-1; the D gene is possibly TRBD1 (5 bases). Source material: PBMCs. This TCR was sampled from a young man in good health and CMV-seropositive. CDR3: CASSITGEAFF. The CDR3 DNA reads as TGTGCCAGTAGTATTACAGGAGAAGCTTTCTTT.